Below are 4 T cell receptor beta chains sequenced from a single sample in a study of blood T cell repertoires in COVID-19. The protocol was immunoSEQ multiplex PCR, while the TCRdb copy is restricted to in-frame clones and leaves out a portion. This sample has about 26,000 clones; 92% occur once, and the top ten carry approximately 3%. Sequenced: peripheral blood. These receptors all come from a human donor in a cohort sampled during active COVID-19.

This chain connects TRBV7-6 to TRBJ2-5; 11 bases are shared with TRBD2. The CDR3 sequence is 15 residues long. CDR1 is SGHVS and CDR2 is FNYEAQ in the germline V gene. Germline trimming cut 5 bases from V and 0 bases from J; bases unmatched to any gene: 2. The CDR3 DNA follows: TGTGCCAGCAGCAGGACTAGCGGGTACCAAGAGACCCAGTACTTC. The encoded protein is CASSRTSGYQETQYF.

V is TRBV5-1 and J is TRBJ1-3, with TRBD1 matching 7 bases. CDR1 SGHRS and CDR2 YFSETQ come from the germline V gene. There are 14 residues in the CDR3. With V trimmed by 4 bases and J by 0 bases, 1 base remained unmatched. DNA of the CDR3: TGCGCCAGCAGCCAGGGGGTCTCTGGAAACACCATATATTTT. This codes for CASSQGVSGNTIYF.

This clone was seen only once. V is TRBV3-1 (or the pseudogene TRBV3-2) and J is TRBJ2-5; 8 positions agree with TRBD2. V lost 4 bases and J lost 3; bases outside the gene matches: 10. Germline CDR1 and CDR2: LGHDT and YNNKEL (reference sequence). This CDR3 region has 16 residues. Written as DNA, the CDR3 is TGTGCCAGCAGCCCGCGATCACGGGGGGGGAAAGAGACCCAGTACTTC. Translated: CASSPRSRGGKETQYF.

This clone was observed once. This rearrangement joins TRBV6-2 or TRBV6-3 to TRBJ2-7, with D perhaps TRBD1 (5 bases). V was shortened by 5 bases and J by 4 bases, with 15 bases between the two germline ends. The CDR3 consists of 14 residues. Looked up from germline, CDR1 is MNHEY and CDR2 is SVGEGT. CDR3 sequence (DNA): TGTGCCAGCAGTAGACCAGGGCCTAGTTACGAGCAGTACGTC. It yields the protein CASSRPGPSYEQYV.